In this sample, the clone carrying this TCR beta chain turned up once. The data stem from a study of shared clonotypes between healthy human individuals. This CDR3 spans 16 amino acids. The germline V gene encodes CDR1 SGDLS and CDR2 YYNGEE. The J segment lost 5 bases and the V segment lost 3 bases, leaving 11 bases of the junction unmatched. Repertoires were generated with immunoSEQ multiplex PCR, while TCRdb's copy carries only in-frame clones and drops some. Of around 2.3 million clones in the sample, 90% to 96% are singletons; the top ten hold roughly 0.13%. The sequence was obtained from a man aged 18 to 35 in good health. Sequencing was carried out using naive CD4+ T cells sorted from blood. As for subset: CD45RA+ positively selected. The chain carries TRBV9 and TRBJ2-5; TRBD2 agrees at 9 bases. CDR3 sequence: CASSAGREGLWETQYF. CDR3 DNA sequence: TGTGCCAGCAGCGCCGGGCGGGAGGGCCTGTGGGAGACCCAGTACTTC.